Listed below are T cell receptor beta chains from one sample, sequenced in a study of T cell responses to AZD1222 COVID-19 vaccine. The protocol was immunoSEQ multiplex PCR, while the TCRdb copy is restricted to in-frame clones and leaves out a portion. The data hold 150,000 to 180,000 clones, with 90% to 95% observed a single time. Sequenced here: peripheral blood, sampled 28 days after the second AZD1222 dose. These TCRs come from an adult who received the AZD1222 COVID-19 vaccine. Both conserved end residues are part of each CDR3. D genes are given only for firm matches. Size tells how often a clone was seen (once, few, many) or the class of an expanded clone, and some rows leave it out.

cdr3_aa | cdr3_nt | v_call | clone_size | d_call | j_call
CASSLAGLADTQYF | TGTGCCAGCAGCTTAGCAGGACTAGCAGATACGCAGTATTTT | TRBV7-2 | - | TRBD2 | TRBJ2-3
CASSIGGSEHEKLFF | TGTGCCAGTAGTATTGGAGGGAGTGAACACGAAAAACTGTTTTTT | TRBV19 | - | - | TRBJ1-4
CASSPSGHLGYTF | TGTGCCAGCAGCCCTTCGGGACATTTAGGCTACACCTTC | TRBV11-1 | - | - | TRBJ1-2
CASTTLSDRATYEQYF | TGTGCCAGCACAACCCTCTCGGACAGAGCGACCTACGAGCAGTACTTC | TRBV28 | - | - | TRBJ2-7
CASSTGDNQPQHF | TGCGCCAGCAGTACGGGGGACAATCAGCCCCAGCATTTT | TRBV5-1 | - | - | TRBJ1-5
CASSGNSGSSYNEQFF | TGTGCCAGCAGTGGGAATAGCGGGAGCTCCTACAATGAGCAGTTCTTC | TRBV2 | - | TRBD2 | TRBJ2-1
CASSQGLGSSDTQYF | TGTGCCAGCAGCCAGGGACTAGGGAGTTCAGATACGCAGTATTTT | TRBV5-8 | - | TRBD2 | TRBJ2-3
CAWGQGNQPQHF | TGTGCCTGGGGACAGGGCAATCAGCCCCAGCATTTT | TRBV30 | few | TRBD1 | TRBJ1-5
CASSQGGWGGEGYTF | TGTGCCAGCAGCCAAGGGGGTTGGGGGGGGGAGGGCTACACCTTC | TRBV4-2 | - | - | TRBJ1-2
CASSYGENTEAFF | TGTGCCAGCAGTTACGGGGAGAACACTGAAGCTTTCTTT | TRBV6-5 | - | - | TRBJ1-1
CASSREDRPGGEAFF | TGTGCCAGCAGCCGAGAGGACCGCCCCGGGGGTGAAGCTTTCTTT | TRBV3-1/TRBV3-2 | - | - | TRBJ1-1
CATSRDLRETQYF | TGTGCCACCAGCAGAGATCTGAGGGAGACCCAGTACTTC | TRBV15 | - | - | TRBJ2-5
CASSPDRGRLIYNEQFF | TGTGCCAGCAGCCCGGACAGGGGAAGGTTGATTTACAATGAGCAGTTCTTC | TRBV14 | - | TRBD1 | TRBJ2-1
CASSERGRSSYNEQFF | TGTGCCAGCAGTGAGAGGGGGAGGTCATCCTACAATGAGCAGTTCTTC | TRBV6-4 | - | - | TRBJ2-1
CASSLFPTAYGYTF | TGTGCCAGCAGTCTTTTCCCGACAGCCTATGGCTACACCTTC | TRBV2 | - | - | TRBJ1-2
CSVEGPKAYEQYF | TGCAGCGTTGAGGGACCAAAGGCCTACGAGCAGTACTTC | TRBV29-1 | - | - | TRBJ2-7
CASSYGRGRGGNTIYF | TGTGCCAGCAGTTACGGCCGGGGAAGGGGAGGAAACACCATATATTTT | TRBV6-5 | once | - | TRBJ1-3
CASSLGLTYGYTF | TGTGCCAGCAGCCTAGGGCTCACCTATGGCTACACCTTC | TRBV7-9 | - | - | TRBJ1-2
CASSPAFGTGVTNYEQYF | TGTGCCAGCAGCCCCGCGTTCGGGACAGGTGTGACAAACTACGAGCAGTACTTC | TRBV7-3 | - | TRBD1 | TRBJ2-7
CASSLSYATEAFF | TGCGCCAGCAGCTTATCCTATGCCACTGAAGCTTTCTTT | TRBV5-1 | once | - | TRBJ1-1
CASSLAGSTQGGSYNSPLHF | TGCGCCAGCAGCTTGGCTGGGAGCACACAGGGGGGCTCCTATAATTCACCCCTCCACTTT | TRBV5-1 | - | TRBD1 | TRBJ1-6
CASSIRGKETQYF | TGTGCCAGTAGTATAAGGGGGAAGGAGACCCAGTACTTC | TRBV19 | - | - | TRBJ2-5
CASSYQGRTETQYF | TGTGCCAGCAGCTATCAGGGTAGGACGGAGACCCAGTACTTC | TRBV5-4 | - | - | TRBJ2-5
CASSLFPSDYGYTF | TGCGCCAGCAGCTTGTTCCCCAGTGACTATGGCTACACCTTC | TRBV5-1 | - | - | TRBJ1-2
CATILQGTNQPQHF | TGTGCCACAATACTACAGGGTACAAATCAGCCCCAGCATTTT | TRBV6-5 | - | - | TRBJ1-5
CAWSADTQYF | TGTGCCTGGAGTGCCGATACGCAGTATTTT | TRBV30 | - | - | TRBJ2-3
CASSLGLGSAGNTIYF | TGTGCCAGCAGCTTAGGTTTAGGGAGCGCTGGAAACACCATATATTTT | TRBV11-2 | - | - | TRBJ1-3
CAWSQGKSYEQYF | TGTGCCTGGAGTCAAGGGAAATCCTACGAGCAGTACTTC | TRBV30 | - | - | TRBJ2-7
CASSELDRTYGYTF | TGTGCCAGCAGTGAGTTAGACAGAACGTATGGCTACACCTTC | TRBV2 | once | - | TRBJ1-2
CASSLAGGRRDTQYF | TGTGCCAGCAGTTTAGCGGGGGGGCGGAGAGATACGCAGTATTTT | TRBV27 | - | TRBD2 | TRBJ2-3
CASSFGSGQYF | TGTGCCAGCAGCTTCGGGAGCGGGCAGTACTTC | TRBV7-9 | - | - | TRBJ2-7
CASSLRLGATEAFF | TGCGCCAGCAGCTTGAGACTGGGGGCCACTGAAGCTTTCTTT | TRBV5-1 | - | - | TRBJ1-1
CASSYMGDTEAFF | TGTGCCAGCAGTTACATGGGGGACACTGAAGCTTTCTTT | TRBV6-5 | - | - | TRBJ1-1
CASRAAGSPLHF | TGTGCCAGTCGCGCCGCAGGGTCACCCCTCCACTTT | TRBV18 | - | - | TRBJ1-6
CAIKPAGSYNEQFF | TGTGCCATCAAACCAGCGGGCTCCTACAATGAGCAGTTCTTC | TRBV10-3 | few | - | TRBJ2-1
CASRTGGYGYTF | TGTGCCAGCAGAACAGGGGGCTATGGCTACACCTTC | TRBV6-5 | once | TRBD1 | TRBJ1-2
CASSLALSNEQFF | TGTGCCAGCAGTTTAGCGCTCTCGAATGAGCAGTTCTTC | TRBV12-3/TRBV12-4 | - | - | TRBJ2-1
CASTKFLSSGAGNTIYF | TGTGCCAGCACCAAATTCTTATCCTCGGGAGCTGGAAACACCATATATTTT | TRBV5-4 | - | - | TRBJ1-3
CASNPLTGGRDTQYF | TGTGCCAGCAATCCGCTGACAGGGGGCAGAGATACGCAGTATTTT | TRBV6-5 | - | TRBD1 | TRBJ2-3
CASNRLGETQYF | TGTGCCAGCAACAGGTTGGGAGAGACCCAGTACTTC | TRBV27 | - | - | TRBJ2-5
CAWSSGQGVAEAFF | TGTGCCTGGAGCTCAGGACAGGGGGTGGCTGAAGCTTTCTTT | TRBV30 | once | TRBD1 | TRBJ1-1